One sample yielded the 26 T cell receptor beta chains listed below, sequenced in a study of blood T cell repertoires in COVID-19. Assay used: immunoSEQ multiplex PCR; TCRdb lists only in-frame clones, some missing. The table lists 100,000 to 120,000 clones, 76% of them singletons. Sequencing used peripheral blood. Receptors were obtained from a woman of 80 years or more with acute or convalescent COVID-19.

V and J are TRBV15 and TRBJ1-5; no clear D. The CDR3 has 14 residues. Trimming left V 2 bases short and J 6 bases short, with 11 bases between. Looked up from germline, CDR1 is LNHNV and CDR2 is YYDKDF (reference sequence). CDR3 region: CATSRPLEGQPQHF. In DNA form, the CDR3 reads TGTGCCACCAGCAGACCCTTGGAGGGTCAGCCCCAGCATTTT.

The chain recombines TRBV10-2 with TRBJ2-2, with D maybe TRBD2 (6 bases). The ends were cut back, 7 bases at V and 0 bases at J, with 9 bases in the middle. The CDR3 length is 14 residues. Per the germline V gene, CDR1 is WSHSY and CDR2 is SAAADI. DNA for the CDR3: TGCGCCAGCAAGGAGGGCGCGAACACCGGGGAGCTGTTTTTT. This sequence encodes CASKEGANTGELFF.

This chain joins TRBV6-2 or TRBV6-3 and TRBJ2-5; the D gene is possibly TRBD2 (5 bases). CDR1 is MNHEY and CDR2 is SVGEGT in the germline V gene. V was pared by 3 bases and J by 3 bases, with 14 bases between. There are 15 residues in the CDR3. CDR3 residues: CASSYPLLREETQYF. CDR3 coding DNA: TGTGCCAGCAGTTATCCCCTCTTGAGGGAAGAGACCCAGTACTTC.

This clone was observed a single time. The V and J genes are TRBV7-6 and TRBJ1-2, with TRBD1 matching 7 bases. The CDR3 is 13 amino acids. The germline V gene has CDR1 SGHVS and CDR2 FNYEAQ. V lost 7 bases to trimming and J lost 8 bases; unmatched junction nucleotides: 10. CDR3 DNA sequence: TGTGCCAGCACTGTGGGGCCACAGGGGGGCTACACCTTC. Translated, it gives CASTVGPQGGYTF.

The chain carries TRBV7-8 and TRBJ1-2; no reliable D call. This CDR3 spans 15 amino acids. Trimming pared 4 bases from V and 4 bases from J, leaving 16 bases between. Looked up from germline, CDR1 is SGHVS and CDR2 is FQNEAQ. CDR3 DNA sequence: TGTGCCAGCAGCTCCCCCCCCCGTGGTAGCTATGGCTACACCTTC. Its translation is CASSSPPRGSYGYTF.

The chain carries TRBV27 and TRBJ1-2; possibly TRBD1 for D (6 bases). CDR1 is MNHEY, CDR2 SMNVEV, per germline (reference sequence). The CDR3 is 14 residues long. Trimming left V 8 bases short and J 0 bases short, with 13 bases between. DNA for the CDR3: TGTGCCAGCGGGTTACAGGGAGCTAACTATGGCTACACCTTC. It specifies CASGLQGANYGYTF.

CDR3 in amino acids: CASSRQGAGNTIYF. CDR3 in DNA: TGTGCCAGTAGCCGACAGGGCGCTGGAAACACCATATATTTT. The chain has TRBV19 and TRBJ1-3; 7 nucleotides align to TRBD1. Germline V gene data show CDR1 as LNHDA and CDR2 as SQIVND (reference sequence). This CDR3 has 14 residues. V lost 6 bases and J lost 2; bases outside the gene matches: 4.

V usage is TRBV5-1 and J usage is TRBJ2-1; 7 bases map to TRBD1. V lost 0 bases and J lost 4; bases outside the gene matches: 13. This CDR3 has 18 amino acids. The germline V gene encodes CDR1 SGHRS and CDR2 YFSETQ. This chain's CDR3 is CASSLAGPGGVPYNEQFF. For the CDR3, the DNA is TGCGCCAGCAGCTTGGCCGGCCCAGGGGGAGTTCCTTACAATGAGCAGTTCTTC.

The genes are TRBV5-1 and TRBJ2-2; a weak D match, TRBD1 (6 bases). The germline V gene has CDR1 SGHRS and CDR2 YFSETQ. The V end lost 7 bases, the J end lost 1 base, and 17 bases lay between the germline ends. The CDR3 spans 16 residues. The CDR3 reads CASYLGGGWNTGELFF. The CDR3 DNA reads as TGCGCCAGCTACTTAGGTGGGGGCTGGAACACCGGGGAGCTGTTTTTT.

This clone has just a few counts. The chain uses TRBV9 and TRBJ2-1; 8 positions match TRBD2. CDR1 and CDR2 (germline): SGDLS, YYNGEE. Unmatched junction bases numbered 9, after V lost 4 bases and J lost 0 bases. This CDR3 comprises 17 residues. CDR3 amino acids: CASSSRRGAFSYNEQFF. The DNA for the CDR3 is TGTGCCAGCAGCTCGAGGCGGGGGGCCTTCTCCTACAATGAGCAGTTCTTC.

The CDR3, as DNA: TGTGCCAGTACGGGCCAGGCGGGGACCGCCGGGGAGCTGTTTTTT. It yields the protein CASTGQAGTAGELFF. The genes are TRBV19 and TRBJ2-2, with D possibly TRBD2 on 6 matching bases. The CDR3 totals 15 residues. Germline CDR1 and CDR2: LNHDA and SQIVND (reference sequence). V lost 7 bases, J lost 6 bases, and 18 bases lay in between.

The CDR3 coding sequence is TGTGCCAGCAGCCAAGCGACTTTCAGCGAGCAGTACTTC. Its protein product is CASSQATFSEQYF. The gene calls are TRBV14 and TRBJ2-7, with D unresolved. V lost 1 base to trimming and J lost 6 bases, with 10 bases between them. There are 13 residues in the CDR3. Germline V gene data show CDR1 as SGHDN and CDR2 as FVKESK.

The CDR3 here is CASSYSIDPPSTLHF. CDR3 nucleotide sequence: TGTGCCAGCAGTTACTCGATTGATCCTCCCTCTACCCTCCACTTT. The V and J genes are TRBV6-5 and TRBJ1-6; D is undetermined. V was clipped by 0 bases and J by 14 bases, with 17 bases between them. CDR1 is MNHEY, CDR2 SVGAGI, per germline. The CDR3 totals 15 residues.

This clone was seen just once. The rearrangement uses TRBV9 and TRBJ2-3; no firm D call. The V gene's germline CDR1 is SGDLS and CDR2 YYNGEE. The CDR3 contains 16 residues. Trimming took off 3 bases at V and 8 bases at J, with 22 bases between the two ends. CDR3 protein: CASSGTSSLAAGTQYF. Written as DNA, the CDR3 is TGTGCCAGCAGCGGAACCTCATCTTTGGCGGCCGGTACGCAGTATTTT.

This clone has more than one count but fewer than ten. The chain is built from TRBV19 and TRBJ1-6; D gene uncertain. The CDR3 has 15 residues. Germline V gene sequence: CDR1 LNHDA, CDR2 SQIVND (reference sequence). V lost 7 bases and J lost 2, with 12 bases in between. The chain's CDR3 is CASTPGGAYNSPLHF. CDR3 nucleotides: TGTGCCAGTACCCCGGGAGGTGCCTATAATTCACCCCTCCACTTT. The variable domain in full, completed from reference TRBV19 and TRBJ1-6, reads DGGITQSPKYLFRKEGQNVTLSCEQNLNHDAMYWYRQDPGQGLRLIYYSQIVNDFQKGDIAEGYSVSREKKESFPLTVTSAQKNPTAFYLCASTPGGAYNSPLHFGNGTRLTVT.

V usage is TRBV28 and J usage is TRBJ1-2; 8 positions agree with TRBD1. Germline CDR1 MDHEN, CDR2 SYDVKM. After removal of 10 bases from V and 7 bases from J, the junction contained 20 bases not matched to a gene. The CDR3 has 16 amino acids. CDR3 sequence (DNA): TGTGCCACCCTTCACCCAACAGGGGGGGGCGCTTCTGGCTACACCTTC. This encodes CATLHPTGGGASGYTF.

The chain recombines TRBV18 with TRBJ1-5, with D possibly matching TRBD1 (5 bases). The V gene lost 3 bases and the J gene lost 1 base, with 10 bases spanning the gap. The CDR3 is 15 amino acids. The germline V gene encodes CDR1 KGHSH and CDR2 LQKENI. CDR3: CASSPSGGSNQPQHF. The CDR3 nucleotides are TGTGCCAGCTCACCCTCGGGGGGAAGCAATCAGCCCCAGCATTTT.

This sequence joins TRBV5-4 and TRBJ1-2; 8 bases fit TRBD1. In germline, CDR1 is SGHNT, CDR2 YYREEE (reference sequence). The V gene end was trimmed by 3 bases and the J gene end by 2 bases; junction bases not matched to a gene: 9. The CDR3 has 16 residues. This chain's CDR3 is CASSSGTGALNYGYTF. Here the CDR3 DNA reads TGTGCCAGCAGCTCGGGGACAGGTGCCTTGAACTATGGCTACACCTTC.

The chain joins TRBV11-1 to TRBJ2-2, with D unresolved. V lost 1 base to trimming and J lost 3 bases, with 6 bases between them. Germline assignment: CDR1 SGHAT and CDR2 FQDESV (reference sequence). CDR3 length: 14 residues. The CDR3 bases are TGTGCCAGCAGCTTAGACTTGGACACCGGGGAGCTGTTTTTT. Its protein is CASSLDLDTGELFF.

This chain links TRBV4-1 with TRBJ2-7; 7 nucleotides match TRBD1. Germline CDR1 is MGHRA and CDR2 is YSYEKL. V was pared by 1 base and J by 2 bases, with 8 bases of the junction left unmatched. The CDR3 runs to 16 residues. The CDR3 coding sequence is TGCGCCAGCAGCCAAGCGGGCAGGGGGTCTCCCTACGAGCAGTACTTC. This encodes CASSQAGRGSPYEQYF.

This chain joins TRBV5-1 and TRBJ1-2; 7 bases are shared with TRBD1. V trimming: 1 base; J trimming: 5 bases; junction bases outside the gene matches: 2. The CDR3 spans 13 residues. Germline V gene lookup returns CDR1 SGHRS and CDR2 YFSETQ. The CDR3 DNA sequence: TGCGCCAGCAGCTTGACAGGGGAATATGGCTACACCTTC. Amino acid sequence: CASSLTGEYGYTF.

V is TRBV6-6 and J is TRBJ1-2; 8 bases match TRBD1. The CDR3 loop spans 13 amino acids. The germline gives CDR1 MNHNY, CDR2 SVGAGI (reference sequence). The V and J ends lost 5 bases and 4 bases, in that order; junction bases with no gene match: 3. CDR3 sequence reads: CASSAGTGYGYTF. Here the CDR3 DNA reads TGTGCCAGCAGTGCCGGGACAGGCTATGGCTACACCTTC.

This rearrangement joins TRBV4-2 to TRBJ2-7; 7 bases are a match to TRBD2. Germline trimming cut 4 bases from V and 2 bases from J; bases unmatched to any gene: 11. Germline CDR1 is LGHNA and CDR2 is YNFKEQ. There are 16 residues in the CDR3. CDR3: CASSPFPPGGTYEQYF. In nucleotides, the CDR3 is TGTGCCAGCAGCCCCTTCCCCCCGGGGGGTACCTACGAGCAGTACTTC.

This chain links TRBV7-3 with TRBJ2-2, with D tentatively TRBD2 (6 bases). The CDR3 has 14 residues. Germline-derived CDR1 and CDR2 are SGHTA and FQGTGA. Trimming removed 2 bases from V and 6 bases from J, with 10 bases in between. CDR3 loop: CASSLATSSGELFF. CDR3 coding DNA: TGTGCCAGCAGCTTAGCGACTAGTTCCGGGGAGCTGTTTTTT.

The chain combines TRBV3-1 (or the pseudogene TRBV3-2) with TRBJ2-3; D remains ambiguous. Germline V gene lookup returns CDR1 LGHDT and CDR2 YNNKEL (reference sequence). There are 13 residues in the CDR3. V lost 1 base, J lost 6 bases, and 8 bases lay in between. Written as DNA, the CDR3 is TGTGCCAGCAGCCAAGCCGTCCAGGATACGCAGTATTTT. The encoded protein is CASSQAVQDTQYF.

The chain combines TRBV24-1 with TRBJ2-3; tentative D call: TRBD2 (6 bases). The CDR3 spans 15 residues. The germline CDR1 and CDR2 sequences are KGHDR and SFDVKD. Trimming removed 9 bases at V and 0 bases at J, with 15 bases between. The CDR3 reads CATGDSKSSTDTQYF. CDR3 DNA sequence: TGTGCCACCGGGGACTCGAAATCTAGCACAGATACGCAGTATTTT.